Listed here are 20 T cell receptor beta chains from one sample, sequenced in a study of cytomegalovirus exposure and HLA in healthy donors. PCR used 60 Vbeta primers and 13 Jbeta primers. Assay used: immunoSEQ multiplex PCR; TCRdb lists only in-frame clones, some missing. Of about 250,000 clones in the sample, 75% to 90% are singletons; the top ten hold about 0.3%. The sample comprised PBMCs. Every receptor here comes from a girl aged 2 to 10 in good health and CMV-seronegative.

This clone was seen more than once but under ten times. This chain's CDR3 is CASSYSEEGTEAFF. CDR3 bases: TGTGCCAGCAGTTACTCCGAGGAGGGCACTGAAGCTTTCTTT. V usage is TRBV6-5 and J usage is TRBJ1-1; D is undetermined. The germline CDR1 and CDR2 sequences are MNHEY and SVGAGI. The CDR3 contains 14 residues. V was pared by 0 bases and J by 4 bases, with 9 bases between.

CDR3 protein: CASSQVILLGQNRATYEQYF. CDR3 coding DNA: TGCGCCAGCAGCCAAGTTATTCTCCTGGGACAGAATAGGGCCACCTACGAGCAGTACTTC. V and J are TRBV4-1 and TRBJ2-7; 7 nucleotides agree with TRBD1. Germline CDR1 is MGHRA and CDR2 is YSYEKL. CDR3 size: 20 residues. Losses at the gene ends were 1 base for V and 2 bases for J; bases not matched to a gene: 20.

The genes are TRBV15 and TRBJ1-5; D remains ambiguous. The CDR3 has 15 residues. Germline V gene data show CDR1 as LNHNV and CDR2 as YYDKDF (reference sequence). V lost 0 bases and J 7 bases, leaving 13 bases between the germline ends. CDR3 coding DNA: TGTGCCACCAGCAGAGATGGATGGGAGGGACAGCCCCAGCATTTT. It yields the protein CATSRDGWEGQPQHF.

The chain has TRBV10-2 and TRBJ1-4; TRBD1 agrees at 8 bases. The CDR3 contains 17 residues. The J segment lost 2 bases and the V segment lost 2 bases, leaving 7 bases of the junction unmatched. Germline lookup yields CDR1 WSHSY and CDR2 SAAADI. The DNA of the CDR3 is TGCGCCAGCAGTGAGGGGGACAGGAGGACGACTAATGAAAAACTGTTTTTT. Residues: CASSEGDRRTTNEKLFF.

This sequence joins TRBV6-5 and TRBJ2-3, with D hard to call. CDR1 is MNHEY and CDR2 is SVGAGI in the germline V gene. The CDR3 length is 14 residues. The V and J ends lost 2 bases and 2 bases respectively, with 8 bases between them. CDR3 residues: CASSYLSVTDTQYF. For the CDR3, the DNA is TGTGCCAGCAGTTACCTGTCTGTCACAGATACGCAGTATTTT.

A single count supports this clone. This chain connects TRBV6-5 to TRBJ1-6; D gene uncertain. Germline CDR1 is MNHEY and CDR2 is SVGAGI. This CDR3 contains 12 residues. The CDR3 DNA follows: TGTGCTTCGGCGGTAGGAAATTCACCCCTCCACTTT. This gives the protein CASAVGNSPLHF.

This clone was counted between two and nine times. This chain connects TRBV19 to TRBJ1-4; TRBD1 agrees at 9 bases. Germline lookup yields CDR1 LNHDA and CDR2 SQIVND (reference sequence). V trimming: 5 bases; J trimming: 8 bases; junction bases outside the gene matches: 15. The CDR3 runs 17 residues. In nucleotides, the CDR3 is TGTGCCAGTAGTTCACGGACAGGGGAGGAGTTGGGCGAAAAACTGTTTTTT. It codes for CASSSRTGEELGEKLFF.

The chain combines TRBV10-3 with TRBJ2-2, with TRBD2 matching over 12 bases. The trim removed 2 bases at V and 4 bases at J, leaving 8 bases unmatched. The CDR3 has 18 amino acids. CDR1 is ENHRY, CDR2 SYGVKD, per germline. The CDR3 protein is CAISETPGLAGSTGELFF. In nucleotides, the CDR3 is TGTGCCATCAGTGAGACCCCCGGACTAGCGGGAAGCACCGGGGAGCTGTTTTTT.

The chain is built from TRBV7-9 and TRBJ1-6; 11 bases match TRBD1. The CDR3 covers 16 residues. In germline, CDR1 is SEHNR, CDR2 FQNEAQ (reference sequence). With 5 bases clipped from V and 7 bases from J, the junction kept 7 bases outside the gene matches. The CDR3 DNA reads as TGTGCCAGCAGCCCAGGACAGGGGGCCTGGAATTCACCCCTCCACTTT. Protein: CASSPGQGAWNSPLHF.

CDR3 loop: CASSSPLLETQYF. CDR3 bases: TGTGCCAGCAGCTCCCCCCTACTAGAGACCCAGTACTTC. The chain joins TRBV9 to TRBJ2-5, with D unclear. Trimming took off 4 bases at V and 4 bases at J, with 11 bases between the two ends. Germline CDR1 reads SGDLS; CDR2 reads YYNGEE. This CDR3 spans 13 amino acids. The variable domain in full, completed from reference TRBV9 and TRBJ2-5, reads DSGVTQTPKHLITATGQRVTLRCSPRSGDLSVYWYQQSLDQGLQFLIQYYNGEERAKGNILERFSAQQFPDLHSELNLSSLELGDSALYFCASSSPLLETQYFGPGTRLLVL.

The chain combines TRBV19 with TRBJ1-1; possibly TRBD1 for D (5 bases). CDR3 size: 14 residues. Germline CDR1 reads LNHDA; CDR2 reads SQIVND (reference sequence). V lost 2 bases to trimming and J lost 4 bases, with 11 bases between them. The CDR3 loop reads CASSIKGPGTEAFF. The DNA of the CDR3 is TGTGCCAGTAGTATAAAGGGGCCAGGCACTGAAGCTTTCTTT. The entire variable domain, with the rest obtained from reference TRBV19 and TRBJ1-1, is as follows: DGGITQSPKYLFRKEGQNVTLSCEQNLNHDAMYWYRQDPGQGLRLIYYSQIVNDFQKGDIAEGYSVSREKKESFPLTVTSAQKNPTAFYLCASSIKGPGTEAFFGQGTRLTVV.

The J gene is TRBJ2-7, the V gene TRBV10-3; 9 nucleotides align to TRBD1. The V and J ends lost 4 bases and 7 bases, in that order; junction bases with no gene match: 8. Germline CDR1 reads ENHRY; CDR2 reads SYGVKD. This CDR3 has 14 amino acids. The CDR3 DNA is TGTGCCATCAGTGGATTGGGGACAGGGATAGAGCAGTACTTC. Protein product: CAISGLGTGIEQYF.

CDR3 sequence (DNA): TGTGCCAGCAGCTTAGGCTACAGCTACGAGCAGTACTTC. Its protein is CASSLGYSYEQYF. The gene calls are TRBV7-9 and TRBJ2-7, with D unresolved. Germline loops: CDR1 SEHNR, CDR2 FQNEAQ (reference sequence). Trimming pared 1 base from V and 3 bases from J, leaving 7 bases between. This CDR3 is built from 13 residues. Together with reference TRBV7-9 and TRBJ2-7, the CDR3 gives the full variable domain: DTGVSQNPRHKITKRGQNVTFRCDPISEHNRLYWYRQTLGQGPEFLTYFQNEAQLEKSRLLSDRFSAERPKGSFSTLEIQRTEQGDSAMYLCASSLGYSYEQYFGPGTRLTVT.

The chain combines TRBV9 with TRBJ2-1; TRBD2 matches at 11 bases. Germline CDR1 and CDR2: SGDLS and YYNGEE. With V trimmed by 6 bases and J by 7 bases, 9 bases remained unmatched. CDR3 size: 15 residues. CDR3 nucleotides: TGTGCCAGCACCGAGCTAGCGGGAGGCGAGAATGAGCAGTTCTTC. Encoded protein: CASTELAGGENEQFF. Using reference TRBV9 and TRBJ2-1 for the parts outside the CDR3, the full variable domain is DSGVTQTPKHLITATGQRVTLRCSPRSGDLSVYWYQQSLDQGLQFLIQYYNGEERAKGNILERFSAQQFPDLHSELNLSSLELGDSALYFCASTELAGGENEQFFGPGTRLTVL.

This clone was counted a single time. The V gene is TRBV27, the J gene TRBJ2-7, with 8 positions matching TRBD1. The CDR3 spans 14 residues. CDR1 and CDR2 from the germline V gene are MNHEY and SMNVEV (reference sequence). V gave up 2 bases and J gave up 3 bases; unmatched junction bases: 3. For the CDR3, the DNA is TGTGCCAGCAGTTTACCAGGGACAGGCTACGAGCAGTACTTC. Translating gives CASSLPGTGYEQYF.

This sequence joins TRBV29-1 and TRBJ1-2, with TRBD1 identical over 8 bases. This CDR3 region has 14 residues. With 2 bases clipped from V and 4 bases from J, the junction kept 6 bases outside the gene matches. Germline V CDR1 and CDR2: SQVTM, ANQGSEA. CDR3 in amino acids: CSVESKGQGYGYTF. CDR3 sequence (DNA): TGCAGCGTTGAAAGTAAAGGACAGGGCTATGGCTACACCTTC.

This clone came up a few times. The CDR3 nucleotides read TGTGCCAGCAGCGTAGCTACAGGGATTAACTATGGCTACACCTTC. It is translated as CASSVATGINYGYTF. The chain couples TRBV9 to TRBJ1-2, with D tentatively TRBD1 (6 bases). CDR1 is SGDLS, CDR2 YYNGEE, per germline. The CDR3 is 15 amino acids. Trimming removed 0 bases at V and 1 base at J, with 10 bases between.

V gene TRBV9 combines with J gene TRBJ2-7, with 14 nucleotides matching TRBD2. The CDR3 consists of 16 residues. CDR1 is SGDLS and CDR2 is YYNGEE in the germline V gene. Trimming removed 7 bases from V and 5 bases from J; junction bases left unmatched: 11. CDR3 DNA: TGTGCCAGCGGCCCCCGACTAGCGGGGGGGCATAACGAGCAGTACTTC. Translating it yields CASGPRLAGGHNEQYF.

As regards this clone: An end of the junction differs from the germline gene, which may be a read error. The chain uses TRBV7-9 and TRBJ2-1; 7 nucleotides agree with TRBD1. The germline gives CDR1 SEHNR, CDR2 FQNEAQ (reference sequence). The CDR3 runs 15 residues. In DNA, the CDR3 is TGTTCCAGCATGCGAGGGGGCACGACCTACAATGAGCAGTTCTTC. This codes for CSSMRGGTTYNEQFF.

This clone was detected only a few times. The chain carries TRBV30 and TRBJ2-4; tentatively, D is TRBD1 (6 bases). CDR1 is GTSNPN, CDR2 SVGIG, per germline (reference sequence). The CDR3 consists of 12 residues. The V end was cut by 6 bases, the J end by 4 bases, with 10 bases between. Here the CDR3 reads CACSQGKNIQYF. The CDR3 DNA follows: TGTGCCTGTAGCCAGGGGAAAAACATTCAGTACTTC.